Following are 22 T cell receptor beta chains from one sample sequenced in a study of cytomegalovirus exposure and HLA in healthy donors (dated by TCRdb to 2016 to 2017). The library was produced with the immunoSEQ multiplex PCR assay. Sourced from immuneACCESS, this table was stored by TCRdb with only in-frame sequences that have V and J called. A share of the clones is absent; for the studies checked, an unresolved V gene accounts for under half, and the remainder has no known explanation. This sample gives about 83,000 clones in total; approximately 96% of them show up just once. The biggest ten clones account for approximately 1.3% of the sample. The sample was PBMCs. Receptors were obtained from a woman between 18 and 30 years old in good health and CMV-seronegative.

The CDR3 DNA reads TGTGCCAGCAGCTTAGGTGGTAGCAACACCATATATTTT. Translating gives CASSLGGSNTIYF. This sequence joins TRBV7-2 and TRBJ1-3; D is unresolved. V was trimmed by 1 base and J by 7 bases, leaving 8 bases between them. Germline assignment: CDR1 SGHTA and CDR2 FQGNSA. CDR3 length: 13 amino acids.

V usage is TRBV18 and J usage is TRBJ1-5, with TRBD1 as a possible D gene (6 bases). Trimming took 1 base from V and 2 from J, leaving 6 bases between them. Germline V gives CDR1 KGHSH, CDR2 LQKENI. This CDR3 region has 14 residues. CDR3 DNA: TGTGCCAGCTCACCACGGACAGGCAATCAGCCCCAGCATTTT. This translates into CASSPRTGNQPQHF.

The CDR3 is CASSFTYEQYF. As DNA, the CDR3 is TGTGCCAGCAGCTTCACCTACGAGCAGTACTTC. This rearrangement joins TRBV13 to TRBJ2-7, with unresolved D. V was pared by 3 bases and J by 2 bases, with 2 bases between. This CDR3 is built from 11 residues. Germline CDR1 and CDR2: PRHDT and FYEKMQ (reference sequence).

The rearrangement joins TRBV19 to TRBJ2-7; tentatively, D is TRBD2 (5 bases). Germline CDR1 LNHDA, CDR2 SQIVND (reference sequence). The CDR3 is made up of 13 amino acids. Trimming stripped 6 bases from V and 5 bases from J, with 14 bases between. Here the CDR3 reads CASRVGPGNEQYF. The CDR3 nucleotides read TGTGCCAGTAGGGTCGGACCCGGGAACGAGCAGTACTTC. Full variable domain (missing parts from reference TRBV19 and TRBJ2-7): DGGITQSPKYLFRKEGQNVTLSCEQNLNHDAMYWYRQDPGQGLRLIYYSQIVNDFQKGDIAEGYSVSREKKESFPLTVTSAQKNPTAFYLCASRVGPGNEQYFGPGTRLTVT.

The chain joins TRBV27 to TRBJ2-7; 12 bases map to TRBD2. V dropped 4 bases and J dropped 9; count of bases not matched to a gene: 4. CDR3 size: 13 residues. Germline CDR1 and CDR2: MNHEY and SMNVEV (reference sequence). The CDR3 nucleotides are TGTGCCAGCAGTTCCGGACTAGCGGGACGGCAGTACTTC. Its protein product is CASSSGLAGRQYF.

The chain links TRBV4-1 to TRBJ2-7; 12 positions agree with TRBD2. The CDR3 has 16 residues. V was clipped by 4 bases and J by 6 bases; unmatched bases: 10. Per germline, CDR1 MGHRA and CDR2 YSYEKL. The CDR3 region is CASSRGRLAGVSEQYF. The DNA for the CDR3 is TGCGCCAGCAGCCGGGGAAGACTAGCGGGAGTTTCCGAGCAGTACTTC.

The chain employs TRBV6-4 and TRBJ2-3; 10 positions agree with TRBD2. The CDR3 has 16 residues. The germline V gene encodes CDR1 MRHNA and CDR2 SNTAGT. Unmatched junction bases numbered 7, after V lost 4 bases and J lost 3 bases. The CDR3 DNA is TGTGCCAGCAGTGGGGCTCCGACTAGCGGGACAGATACGCAGTATTTT. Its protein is CASSGAPTSGTDTQYF.

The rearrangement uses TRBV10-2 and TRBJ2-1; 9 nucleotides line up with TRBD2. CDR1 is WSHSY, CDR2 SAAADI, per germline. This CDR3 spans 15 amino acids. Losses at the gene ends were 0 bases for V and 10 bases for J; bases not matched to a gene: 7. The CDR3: CASSESSLAGREQFF. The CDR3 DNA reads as TGCGCCAGCAGTGAGTCCTCGCTAGCGGGACGCGAGCAGTTCTTC.

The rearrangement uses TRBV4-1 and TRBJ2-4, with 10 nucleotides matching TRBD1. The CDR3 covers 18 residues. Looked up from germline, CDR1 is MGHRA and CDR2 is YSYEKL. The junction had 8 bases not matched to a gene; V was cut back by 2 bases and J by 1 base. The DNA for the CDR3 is TGCGCCAGCAGCCAAAGTGGACAGGGGGTAGGGGCCAAAAACATTCAGTACTTC. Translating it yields CASSQSGQGVGAKNIQYF.

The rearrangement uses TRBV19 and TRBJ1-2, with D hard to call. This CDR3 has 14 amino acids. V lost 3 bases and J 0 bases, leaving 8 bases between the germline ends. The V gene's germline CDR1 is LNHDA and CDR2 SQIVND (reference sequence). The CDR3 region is CASSIAVANYGYTF. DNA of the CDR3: TGTGCCAGTAGTATCGCGGTTGCTAACTATGGCTACACCTTC.

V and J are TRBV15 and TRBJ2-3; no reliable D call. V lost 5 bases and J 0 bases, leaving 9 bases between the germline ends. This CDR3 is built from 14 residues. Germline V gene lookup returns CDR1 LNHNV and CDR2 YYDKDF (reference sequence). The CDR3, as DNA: TGTGCCACCAGCCATCAGATTAGCACAGATACGCAGTATTTT. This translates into CATSHQISTDTQYF.

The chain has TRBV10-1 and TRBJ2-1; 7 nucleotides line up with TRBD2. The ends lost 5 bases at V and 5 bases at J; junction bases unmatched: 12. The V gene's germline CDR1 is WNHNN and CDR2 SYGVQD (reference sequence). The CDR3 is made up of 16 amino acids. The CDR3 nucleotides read TGCGCCAGCAGTCGTTGGAGGGAGGGCCCGGACAATGAGCAGTTCTTC. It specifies CASSRWREGPDNEQFF.

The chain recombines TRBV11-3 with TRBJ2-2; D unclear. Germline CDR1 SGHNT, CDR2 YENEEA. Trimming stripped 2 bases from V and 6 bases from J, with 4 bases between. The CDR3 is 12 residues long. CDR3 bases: TGTGCCAGCAGCTTACCCGCCGGGGAGCTGTTTTTT. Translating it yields CASSLPAGELFF. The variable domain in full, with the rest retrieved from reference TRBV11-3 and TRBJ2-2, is EAGVVQSPRYKIIEKKQPVAFWCNPISGHNTLYWYLQNLGQGPELLIRYENEEAVDDSQLPKDRFSAERLKGVDSTLKIQPAELGDSAVYLCASSLPAGELFFGEGSRLTVL.

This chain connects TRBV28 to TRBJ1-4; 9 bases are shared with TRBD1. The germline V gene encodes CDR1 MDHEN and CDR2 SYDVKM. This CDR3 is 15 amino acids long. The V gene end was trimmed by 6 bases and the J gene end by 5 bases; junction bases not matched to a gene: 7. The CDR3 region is CASSRRQGGNEKLFF. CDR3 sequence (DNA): TGTGCCAGCAGCCGGAGACAGGGGGGAAATGAAAAACTGTTTTTT.

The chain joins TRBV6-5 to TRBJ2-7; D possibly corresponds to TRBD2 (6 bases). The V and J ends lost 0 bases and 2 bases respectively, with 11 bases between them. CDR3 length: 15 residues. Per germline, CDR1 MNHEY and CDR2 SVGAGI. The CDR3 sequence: CASSYSTLATYEQYF. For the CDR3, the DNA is TGTGCCAGCAGTTACTCGACCCTAGCGACCTACGAGCAGTACTTC.

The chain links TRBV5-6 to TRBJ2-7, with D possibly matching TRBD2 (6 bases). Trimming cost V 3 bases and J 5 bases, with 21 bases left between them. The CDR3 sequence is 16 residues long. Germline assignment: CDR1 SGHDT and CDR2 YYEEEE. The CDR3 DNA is TGTGCCAGCAGCTACGTGGTGAGCGGGCCAAGGAACGAGCAGTACTTC. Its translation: CASSYVVSGPRNEQYF.

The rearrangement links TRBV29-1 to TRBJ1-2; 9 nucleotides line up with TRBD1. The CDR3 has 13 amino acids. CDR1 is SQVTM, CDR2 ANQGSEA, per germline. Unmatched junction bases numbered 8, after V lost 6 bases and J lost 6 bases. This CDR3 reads CSVMWDRVNGYTF. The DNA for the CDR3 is TGCAGCGTCATGTGGGACAGGGTCAATGGCTACACCTTC.

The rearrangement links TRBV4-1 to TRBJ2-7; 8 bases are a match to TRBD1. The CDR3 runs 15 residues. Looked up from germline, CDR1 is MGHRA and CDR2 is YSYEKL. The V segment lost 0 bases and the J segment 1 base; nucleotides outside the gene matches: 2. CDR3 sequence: CASSQEDRESYEQYF. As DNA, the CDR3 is TGCGCCAGCAGCCAAGAGGACAGGGAATCCTACGAGCAGTACTTC.

In nucleotides, the CDR3 is TGTGCCAGCAGCCCGTTCGTGGATACGCAGTATTTT. Residues: CASSPFVDTQYF. The J gene is TRBJ2-3, the V gene TRBV6-6; no reliable D call. The CDR3 length is 12 residues. V lost 6 bases to trimming and J lost 6 bases, with 10 bases between them. CDR1 is MNHNY and CDR2 is SVGAGI in the germline V gene (reference sequence).

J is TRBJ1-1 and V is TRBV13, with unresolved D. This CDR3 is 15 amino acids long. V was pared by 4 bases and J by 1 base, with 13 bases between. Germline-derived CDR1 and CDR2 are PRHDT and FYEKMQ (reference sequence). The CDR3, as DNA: TGTGCCAGCAGCTATCAAGGGAGGTGGAACACTGAAGCTTTCTTT. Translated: CASSYQGRWNTEAFF.

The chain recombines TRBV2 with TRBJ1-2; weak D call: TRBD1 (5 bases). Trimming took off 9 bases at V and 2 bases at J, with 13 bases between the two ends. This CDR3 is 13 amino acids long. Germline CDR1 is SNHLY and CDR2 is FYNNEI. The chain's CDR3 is CASEAGPNYGYTF. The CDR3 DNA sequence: TGTGCCAGTGAAGCGGGACCGAACTATGGCTACACCTTC.

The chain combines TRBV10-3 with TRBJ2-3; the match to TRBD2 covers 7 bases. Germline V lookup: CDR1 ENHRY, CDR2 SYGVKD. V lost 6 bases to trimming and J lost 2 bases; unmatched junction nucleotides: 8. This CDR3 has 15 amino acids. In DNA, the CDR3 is TGTGCCATCAGAGGCGGGAGAGGGATCACAGATACGCAGTATTTT. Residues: CAIRGGRGITDTQYF.